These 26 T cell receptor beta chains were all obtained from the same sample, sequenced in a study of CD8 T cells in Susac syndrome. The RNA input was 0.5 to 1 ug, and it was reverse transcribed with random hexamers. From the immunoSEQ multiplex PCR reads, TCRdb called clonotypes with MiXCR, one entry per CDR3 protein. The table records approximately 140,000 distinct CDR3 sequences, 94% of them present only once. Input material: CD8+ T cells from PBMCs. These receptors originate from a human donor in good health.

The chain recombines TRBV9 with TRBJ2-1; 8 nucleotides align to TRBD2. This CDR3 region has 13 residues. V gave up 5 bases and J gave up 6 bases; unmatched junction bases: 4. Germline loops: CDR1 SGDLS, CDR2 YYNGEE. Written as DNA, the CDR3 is TGTGCCAGCAGAGGACTAGCATCCAATGAGCAGTTCTTC. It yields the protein CASRGLASNEQFF. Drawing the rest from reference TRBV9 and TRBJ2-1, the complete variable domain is DSGVTQTPKHLITATGQRVTLRCSPRSGDLSVYWYQQSLDQGLQFLIQYYNGEERAKGNILERFSAQQFPDLHSELNLSSLELGDSALYFCASRGLASNEQFFGPGTRLTVL.

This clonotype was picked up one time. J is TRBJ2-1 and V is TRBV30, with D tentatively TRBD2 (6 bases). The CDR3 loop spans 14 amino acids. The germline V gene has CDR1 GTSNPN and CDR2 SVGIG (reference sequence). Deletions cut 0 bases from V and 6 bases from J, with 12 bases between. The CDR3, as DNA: TGTGCCTGGAGTGTTGGGGGGAGTGTCAATGAGCAGTTCTTC. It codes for CAWSVGGSVNEQFF.

The CDR3: CASSPGEGLLNTEAFF. The CDR3 region has the DNA TGTGCCAGCAGCCCCGGGGAGGGGCTATTGAACACTGAAGCTTTCTTT. J is TRBJ1-1 and V is TRBV7-9; a possible D gene is TRBD1 (5 bases). Germline loops: CDR1 SEHNR, CDR2 FQNEAQ (reference sequence). This CDR3 region has 16 residues. Trimming stripped 5 bases from V and 0 bases from J, with 16 bases between.

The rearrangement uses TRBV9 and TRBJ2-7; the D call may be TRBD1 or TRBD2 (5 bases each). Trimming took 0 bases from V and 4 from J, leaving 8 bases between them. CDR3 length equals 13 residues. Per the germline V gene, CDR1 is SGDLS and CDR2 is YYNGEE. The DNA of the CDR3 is TGTGCCAGCAGCGTAGAATGGGGGTACGAGCAGTACTTC. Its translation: CASSVEWGYEQYF.

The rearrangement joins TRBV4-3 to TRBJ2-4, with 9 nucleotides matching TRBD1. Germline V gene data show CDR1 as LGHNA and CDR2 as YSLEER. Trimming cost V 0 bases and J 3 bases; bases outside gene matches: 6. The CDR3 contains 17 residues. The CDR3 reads CASSQDWDRVFKNIQYF. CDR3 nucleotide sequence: TGCGCCAGCAGCCAAGATTGGGACAGGGTATTCAAAAACATTCAGTACTTC.

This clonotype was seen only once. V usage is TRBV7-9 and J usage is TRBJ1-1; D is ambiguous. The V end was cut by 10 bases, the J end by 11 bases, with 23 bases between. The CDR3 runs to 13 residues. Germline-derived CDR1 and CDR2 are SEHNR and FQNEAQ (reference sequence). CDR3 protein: CATLKGDRSEAFF. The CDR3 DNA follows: TGTGCCACCCTAAAGGGAGACCGATCCGAGGCTTTCTTT. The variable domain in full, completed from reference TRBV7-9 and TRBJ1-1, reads DTGVSQNPRHKITKRGQNVTFRCDPISEHNRLYWYRQTLGQGPEFLTYFQNEAQLEKSRLLSDRFSAERPKGSFSTLEIQRTEQGDSAMYLCATLKGDRSEAFFGQGTRLTVV.

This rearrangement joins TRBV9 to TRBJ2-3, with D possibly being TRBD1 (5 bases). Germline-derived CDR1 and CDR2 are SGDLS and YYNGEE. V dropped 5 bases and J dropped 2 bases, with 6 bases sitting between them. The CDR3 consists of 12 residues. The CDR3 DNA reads TGTGCCAGCAGAGGGGTCACAGATACGCAGTATTTT. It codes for CASRGVTDTQYF.

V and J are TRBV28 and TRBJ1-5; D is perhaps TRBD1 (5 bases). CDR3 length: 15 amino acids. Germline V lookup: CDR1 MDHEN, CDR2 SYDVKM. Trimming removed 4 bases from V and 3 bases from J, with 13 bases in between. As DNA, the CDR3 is TGTGCCAGCAGTTACCGGGACGACCCCAATCAGCCCCAGCATTTT. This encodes CASSYRDDPNQPQHF.

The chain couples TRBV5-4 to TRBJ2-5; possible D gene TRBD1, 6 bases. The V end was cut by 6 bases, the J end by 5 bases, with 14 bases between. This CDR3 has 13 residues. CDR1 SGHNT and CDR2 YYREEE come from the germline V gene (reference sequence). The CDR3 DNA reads TGTGCCAGCACCCTTGGGGGCGGGGAGACCCAGTACTTC. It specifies CASTLGGGETQYF.

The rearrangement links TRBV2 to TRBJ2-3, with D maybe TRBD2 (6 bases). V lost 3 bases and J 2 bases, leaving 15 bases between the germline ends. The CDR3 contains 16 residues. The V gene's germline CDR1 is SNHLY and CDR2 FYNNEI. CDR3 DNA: TGTGCCAGCAGTGACGATCCGGGACTTGCCACAGATACGCAGTATTTT. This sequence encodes CASSDDPGLATDTQYF.

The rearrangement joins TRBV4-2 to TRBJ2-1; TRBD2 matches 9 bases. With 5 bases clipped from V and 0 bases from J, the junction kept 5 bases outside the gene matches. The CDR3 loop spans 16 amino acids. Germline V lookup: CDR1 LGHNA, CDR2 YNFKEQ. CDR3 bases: TGTGCCAGCAGCGTGAATAGCGGGAGCTCCTACAATGAGCAGTTCTTC. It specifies CASSVNSGSSYNEQFF.

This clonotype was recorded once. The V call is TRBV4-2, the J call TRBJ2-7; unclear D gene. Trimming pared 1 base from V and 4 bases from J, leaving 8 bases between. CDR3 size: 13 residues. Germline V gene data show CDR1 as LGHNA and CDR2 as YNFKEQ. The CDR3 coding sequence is TGTGCCAGCAGCCAAGGGCTGGAGTACGAGCAGTACTTC. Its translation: CASSQGLEYEQYF.

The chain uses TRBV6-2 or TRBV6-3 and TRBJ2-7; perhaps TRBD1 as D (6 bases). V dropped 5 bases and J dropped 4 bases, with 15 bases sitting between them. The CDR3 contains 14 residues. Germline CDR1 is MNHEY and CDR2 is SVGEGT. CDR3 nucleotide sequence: TGTGCCAGCAGTGACGACAGGCGAAGGTACGAGCAGTACTTC. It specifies CASSDDRRRYEQYF.

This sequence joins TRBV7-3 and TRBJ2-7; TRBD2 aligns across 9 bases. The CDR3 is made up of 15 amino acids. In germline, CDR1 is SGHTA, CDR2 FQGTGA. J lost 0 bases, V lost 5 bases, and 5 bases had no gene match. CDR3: CASSPAGGPSYEQYF. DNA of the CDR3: TGTGCCAGCAGCCCAGCGGGAGGACCCTCCTACGAGCAGTACTTC. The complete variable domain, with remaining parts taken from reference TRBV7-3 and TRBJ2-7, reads GAGVSQTPSNKVTEKGKYVELRCDPISGHTALYWYRQSLGQGPEFLIYFQGTGAADDSGLPNDRFFAVRPEGSVSTLKIQRTERGDSAVYLCASSPAGGPSYEQYFGPGTRLTVT.

CDR3 sequence: CASRLDRGNTEAFF. The CDR3 nucleotides are TGTGCCAGCAGACTGGACAGGGGGAACACTGAAGCTTTCTTT. The chain recombines TRBV28 with TRBJ1-1; 9 bases are a match to TRBD1. CDR1 and CDR2 (germline): MDHEN, SYDVKM. The CDR3 sequence is 14 residues long. V shed 6 bases, J shed 1 base, and the junction held 3 bases outside the gene matches.

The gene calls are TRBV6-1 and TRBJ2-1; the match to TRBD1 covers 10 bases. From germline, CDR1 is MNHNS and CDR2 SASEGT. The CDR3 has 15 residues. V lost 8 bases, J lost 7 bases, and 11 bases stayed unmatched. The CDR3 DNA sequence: TGTGCCAGCGCACGGGACAGGGGTATCGGAAATGAGCAGTTCTTC. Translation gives CASARDRGIGNEQFF.

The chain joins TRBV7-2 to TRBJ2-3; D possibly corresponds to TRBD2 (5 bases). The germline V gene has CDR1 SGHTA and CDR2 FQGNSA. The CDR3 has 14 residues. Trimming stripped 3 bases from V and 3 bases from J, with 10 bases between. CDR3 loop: CASSFLRDTDTQYF. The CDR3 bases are TGTGCCAGCAGCTTTCTCCGGGATACAGATACGCAGTATTTT.

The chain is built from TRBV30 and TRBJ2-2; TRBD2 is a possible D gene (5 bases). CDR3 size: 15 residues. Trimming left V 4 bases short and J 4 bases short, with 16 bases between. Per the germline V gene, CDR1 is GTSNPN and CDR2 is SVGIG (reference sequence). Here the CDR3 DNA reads TGTGCCTGGACCCGAGAGGGATCTGGCACCGGGGAGCTGTTTTTT. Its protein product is CAWTREGSGTGELFF.

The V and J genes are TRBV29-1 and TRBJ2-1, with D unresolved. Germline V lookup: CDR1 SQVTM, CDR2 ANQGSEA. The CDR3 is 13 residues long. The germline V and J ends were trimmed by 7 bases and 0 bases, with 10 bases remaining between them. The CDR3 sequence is CSGAPTSYNEQFF. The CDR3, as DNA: TGCAGCGGTGCTCCGACCTCCTACAATGAGCAGTTCTTC.

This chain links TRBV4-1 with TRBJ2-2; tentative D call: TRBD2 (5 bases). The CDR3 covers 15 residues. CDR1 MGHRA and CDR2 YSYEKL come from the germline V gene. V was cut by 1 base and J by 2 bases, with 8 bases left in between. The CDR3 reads CASSQVGLNTGELFF. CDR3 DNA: TGCGCCAGCAGCCAAGTCGGACTTAACACCGGGGAGCTGTTTTTT.

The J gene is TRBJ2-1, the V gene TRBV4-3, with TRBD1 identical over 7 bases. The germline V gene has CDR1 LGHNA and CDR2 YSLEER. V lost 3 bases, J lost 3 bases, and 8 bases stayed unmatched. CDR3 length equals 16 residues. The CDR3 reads CASSQDTGAFYNEQFF. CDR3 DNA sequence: TGCGCCAGCAGCCAGGATACAGGGGCCTTCTACAATGAGCAGTTCTTC.

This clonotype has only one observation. The CDR3 loop reads CSLRGGEQYF. In DNA, the CDR3 is TGCAGTCTCAGGGGAGGCGAGCAGTACTTC. The chain recombines TRBV20-1 with TRBJ2-7; D may be TRBD1 or TRBD2 (6 bases each). The CDR3 has 10 amino acids. V dropped 8 bases and J dropped 6 bases, with 11 bases sitting between them. Germline assignment: CDR1 DFQATT and CDR2 SNEGSKA (reference sequence).

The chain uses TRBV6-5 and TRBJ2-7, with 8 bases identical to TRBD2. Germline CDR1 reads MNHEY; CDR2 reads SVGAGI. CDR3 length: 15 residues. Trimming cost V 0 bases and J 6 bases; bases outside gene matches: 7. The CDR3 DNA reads TGTGCCAGCAGTTACTCGACAGCGGGAGAAACCGAGCAGTACTTC. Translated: CASSYSTAGETEQYF.

CDR3 in DNA: TGTGCCAGCAGTTCGGCAGGGAGATCCTACGAGCAGTACTTC. Translation: CASSSAGRSYEQYF. The chain combines TRBV6-2 or TRBV6-3 with TRBJ2-7; either TRBD1 or TRBD2 may fit D (5 bases each). Germline assignment: CDR1 MNHEY and CDR2 SVGEGT. Trimming left V 4 bases short and J 1 base short, with 11 bases between. This CDR3 region has 14 residues.

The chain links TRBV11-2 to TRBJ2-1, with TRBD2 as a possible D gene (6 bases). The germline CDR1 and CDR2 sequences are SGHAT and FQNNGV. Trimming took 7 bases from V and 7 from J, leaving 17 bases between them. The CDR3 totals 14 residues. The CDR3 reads CASTGTRVGNEQFF. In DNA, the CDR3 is TGTGCCAGCACCGGGACTCGGGTAGGAAATGAGCAGTTCTTC.

The CDR3 region has the DNA TGTGCCAGCAGCCCCGGGGACAGGGGGTATCAGCCCCAGCATTTT. It yields the protein CASSPGDRGYQPQHF. The J gene is TRBJ1-5, the V gene TRBV4-2; TRBD1 matches 11 bases. The germline CDR1 and CDR2 sequences are LGHNA and YNFKEQ. Losses at the gene ends were 4 bases for V and 5 bases for J; bases not matched to a gene: 4. The CDR3 totals 15 residues.